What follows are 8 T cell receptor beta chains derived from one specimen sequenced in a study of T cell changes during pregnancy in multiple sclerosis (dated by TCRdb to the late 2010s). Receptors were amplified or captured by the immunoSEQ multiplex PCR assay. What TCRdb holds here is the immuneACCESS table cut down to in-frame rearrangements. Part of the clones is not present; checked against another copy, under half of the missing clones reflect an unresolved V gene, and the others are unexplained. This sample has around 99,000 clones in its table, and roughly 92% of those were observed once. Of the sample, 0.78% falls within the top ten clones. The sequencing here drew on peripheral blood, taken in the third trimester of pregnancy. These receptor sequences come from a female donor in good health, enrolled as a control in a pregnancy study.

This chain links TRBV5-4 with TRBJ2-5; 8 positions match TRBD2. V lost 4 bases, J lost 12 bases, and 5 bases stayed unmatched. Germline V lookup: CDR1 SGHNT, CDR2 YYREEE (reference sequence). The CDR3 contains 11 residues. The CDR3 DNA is TGTGCCAGCAGCCTCAGGGGACTAGAGTACTTC. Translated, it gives CASSLRGLEYF.

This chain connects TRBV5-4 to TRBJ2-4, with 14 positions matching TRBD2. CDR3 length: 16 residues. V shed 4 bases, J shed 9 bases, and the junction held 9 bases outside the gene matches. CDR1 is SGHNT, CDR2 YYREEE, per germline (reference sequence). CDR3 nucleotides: TGTGCCAGCAGCACGGGACTAGCGGGGGTGAAGCGCATTCAGTACTTC. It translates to CASSTGLAGVKRIQYF.

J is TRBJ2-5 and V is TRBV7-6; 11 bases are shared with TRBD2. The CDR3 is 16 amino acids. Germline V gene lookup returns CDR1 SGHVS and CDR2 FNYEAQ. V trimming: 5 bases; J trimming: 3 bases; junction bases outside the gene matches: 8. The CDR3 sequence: CASSVSGGASEETQYF. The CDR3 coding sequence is TGTGCCAGCAGCGTTAGCGGGGGGGCCTCCGAAGAGACCCAGTACTTC.

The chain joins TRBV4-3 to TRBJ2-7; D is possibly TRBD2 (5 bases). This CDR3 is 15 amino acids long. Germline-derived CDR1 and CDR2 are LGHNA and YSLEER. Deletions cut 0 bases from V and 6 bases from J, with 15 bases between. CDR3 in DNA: TGCGCCAGCAGCCAAGATCCGGACGGGATAAGCGAGCAGTACTTC. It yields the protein CASSQDPDGISEQYF.

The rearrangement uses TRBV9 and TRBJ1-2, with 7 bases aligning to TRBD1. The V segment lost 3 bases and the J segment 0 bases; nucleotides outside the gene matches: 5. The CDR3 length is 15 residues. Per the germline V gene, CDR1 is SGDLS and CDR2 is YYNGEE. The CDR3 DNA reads TGTGCCAGCAGCGACCGACAGGGAACTAACTATGGCTACACCTTC. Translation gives CASSDRQGTNYGYTF.

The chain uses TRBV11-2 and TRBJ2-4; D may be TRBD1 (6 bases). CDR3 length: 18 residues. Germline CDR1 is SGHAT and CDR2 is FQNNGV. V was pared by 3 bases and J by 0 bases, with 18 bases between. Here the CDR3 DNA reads TGTGCCAGCAGCTTGGAATTTATCAGCAGGGGAGCCAAAAACATTCAGTACTTC. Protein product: CASSLEFISRGAKNIQYF.

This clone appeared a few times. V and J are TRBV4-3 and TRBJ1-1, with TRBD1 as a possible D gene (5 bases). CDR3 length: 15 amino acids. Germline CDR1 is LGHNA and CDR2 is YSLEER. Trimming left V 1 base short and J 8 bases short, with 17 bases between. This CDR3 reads CASSQGTIRHSEAFF. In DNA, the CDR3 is TGCGCCAGCAGCCAAGGGACAATTCGACACTCCGAAGCTTTCTTT.

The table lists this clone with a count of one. The CDR3 DNA sequence: TGTGCCAGCGGCCATCTTGAAAGTGGCTACACCTTC. Translated: CASGHLESGYTF. The chain couples TRBV5-5 to TRBJ1-2; D ambiguous. This CDR3 has 12 residues. Germline CDR1 SGHKS, CDR2 YYEKEE (reference sequence). Trimming removed 7 bases from V and 7 bases from J, with 14 bases in between.